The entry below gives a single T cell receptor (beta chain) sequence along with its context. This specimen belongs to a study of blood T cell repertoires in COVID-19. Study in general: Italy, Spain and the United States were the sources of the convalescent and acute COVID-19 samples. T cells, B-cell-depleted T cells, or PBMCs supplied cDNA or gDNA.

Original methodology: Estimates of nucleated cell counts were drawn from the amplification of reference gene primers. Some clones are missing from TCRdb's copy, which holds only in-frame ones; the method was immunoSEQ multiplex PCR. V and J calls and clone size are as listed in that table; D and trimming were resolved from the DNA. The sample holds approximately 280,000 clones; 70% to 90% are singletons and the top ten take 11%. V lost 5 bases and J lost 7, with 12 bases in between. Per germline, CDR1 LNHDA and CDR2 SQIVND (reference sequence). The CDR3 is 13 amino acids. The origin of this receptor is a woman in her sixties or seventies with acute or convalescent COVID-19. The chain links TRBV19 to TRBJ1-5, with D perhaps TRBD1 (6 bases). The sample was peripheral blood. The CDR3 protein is CASSDVRGQPQHF. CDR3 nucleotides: TGTGCCAGTAGTGACGTCAGGGGACAGCCCCAGCATTTT.